Listed below are T cell receptor beta chains from one sample, sequenced in a study of CD8+CD57+ T cells in acquired aplastic anemia. One entry per CDR3 protein, called by TCRdb with MiXCR from the reads. Found here are about 170,000 distinct CDR3 sequences, around 48% of them singletons; the top ten hold more than 0.85%. Sequencing used sorted CD4+, CD8+, or CD8+CD57+ T cells (not recorded which) from PBMCs. All receptors derive from a human donor with aplastic anemia. The conserved cysteine and the conserved F or W are not part of the CDR3 here. A D gene is named only where the DNA matches it firmly.

d_gene: -
v_gene: TRBV13
CDR3aa: ASSLLVDRGTQY

d_gene: -
v_gene: TRBV7-9
CDR3aa: ASSLQRGGNVLT

d_gene: TRBD1
v_gene: TRBV7-9
CDR3aa: ASSSQGAAYEQY

d_gene: TRBD2
v_gene: TRBV19
CDR3aa: ASASGGELDTQY

d_gene: TRBD2
v_gene: TRBV18
CDR3aa: ASSPLAGDETQY

d_gene: -
v_gene: TRBV3-1
CDR3aa: ASSQVFNGEAF

d_gene: TRBD1
v_gene: TRBV4-3
CDR3aa: ASSQDTGAAYGYT

d_gene: -
v_gene: TRBV7-9
CDR3aa: ASTGSEQF

d_gene: -
v_gene: TRBV14
CDR3aa: ASSQEVRTAEAF

d_gene: -
v_gene: TRBV24-1
CDR3aa: ATSAALLGEQY

d_gene: -
v_gene: TRBV10-3
CDR3aa: ASSTRGAYNEQF

d_gene: -
v_gene: TRBV20-1
CDR3aa: SATPLGTGELF

d_gene: -
v_gene: TRBV6-1
CDR3aa: ASKISGNTIY

d_gene: -
v_gene: TRBV2
CDR3aa: ASSRQVSYEQY

d_gene: TRBD1
v_gene: TRBV18
CDR3aa: ASSPDRGISGANVLT

d_gene: TRBD2
v_gene: TRBV5-1
CDR3aa: ASSLSGGAADTQY

d_gene: -
v_gene: TRBV9
CDR3aa: ASSVAVGEPTDTQY

d_gene: -
v_gene: TRBV4-1
CDR3aa: ASSQELSRSEQY

d_gene: -
v_gene: TRBV20-1
CDR3aa: SARDASYNEQF

d_gene: TRBD1
v_gene: TRBV18
CDR3aa: ASSLGPGGSYEQY

d_gene: -
v_gene: TRBV20-1
CDR3aa: SARDPPGGISGNTIY

d_gene: TRBD2
v_gene: TRBV20-1
CDR3aa: SASHLSGGLWETQY

d_gene: TRBD1
v_gene: TRBV20-1
CDR3aa: STRTGGATEAF

d_gene: TRBD1
v_gene: TRBV2
CDR3aa: ASRGTGNRAF

d_gene: -
v_gene: TRBV9
CDR3aa: ASSVAVGVNDEQY

d_gene: -
v_gene: TRBV24-1
CDR3aa: ATSDGPHYQPQH

d_gene: -
v_gene: TRBV11-3
CDR3aa: ASSKGWPSEDTQY

d_gene: TRBD1
v_gene: TRBV7-2
CDR3aa: ASSLDRGPSYEQY

d_gene: -
v_gene: TRBV7-9
CDR3aa: ASSESNQPQH

d_gene: -
v_gene: TRBV10-3
CDR3aa: AISAASNQPQH

d_gene: TRBD1
v_gene: TRBV11-1
CDR3aa: ASSLGTGGTDTQY

d_gene: TRBD1
v_gene: TRBV11-1
CDR3aa: ASSHRDREIDEQF

d_gene: TRBD1
v_gene: TRBV5-1
CDR3aa: ASSTTTGSWSPLH

d_gene: -
v_gene: TRBV15
CDR3aa: ATSKRLEEQF

d_gene: -
v_gene: TRBV25-1
CDR3aa: ASSEWGTGIAIY

d_gene: -
v_gene: TRBV24-1
CDR3aa: ATSDPGEDTGELF

d_gene: -
v_gene: TRBV15
CDR3aa: ATSRDIGERYGYT

d_gene: -
v_gene: TRBV19
CDR3aa: ASSARTESSYEQY

d_gene: TRBD1
v_gene: TRBV6-1
CDR3aa: ASSEGQGEIISGNTIY

d_gene: TRBD1
v_gene: TRBV7-2
CDR3aa: ASSLWAGGTEAF

d_gene: -
v_gene: TRBV11-1
CDR3aa: ASSRGGISYNEQF

d_gene: -
v_gene: TRBV2
CDR3aa: ASSKTAQNEKLF

d_gene: -
v_gene: TRBV9
CDR3aa: ASSPRSGTDTQY

d_gene: TRBD1
v_gene: TRBV24-1
CDR3aa: ATSPRGTGTYNEQF

d_gene: -
v_gene: TRBV19
CDR3aa: ASSSTDHQPQH

d_gene: -
v_gene: TRBV4-1
CDR3aa: ASSQDGGGTEAF

d_gene: -
v_gene: TRBV7-9
CDR3aa: ASSALGEQY

d_gene: -
v_gene: TRBV20-1
CDR3aa: STTTSAEAF

d_gene: -
v_gene: TRBV11-2
CDR3aa: ASRSIGGIGTEAF

d_gene: TRBD1
v_gene: TRBV19
CDR3aa: ASRNPGQGFNQPQH

d_gene: -
v_gene: TRBV19
CDR3aa: ASSITRDSTDTQY

d_gene: -
v_gene: TRBV5-1
CDR3aa: ASSSASFYEQY

d_gene: TRBD1
v_gene: TRBV5-1
CDR3aa: ASSSTGEVYNEQF

d_gene: -
v_gene: TRBV5-1
CDR3aa: ASSLERNTGELF